One and the same sample provided the 20 T cell receptor beta chains below, sequenced in a study of blood T cell repertoires in COVID-19. Clones were read by immunoSEQ multiplex PCR, and TCRdb kept only the in-frame ones, dropping some. The data contain fewer than 200,000 clones, around three quarters of them singletons. The specimen sequenced was peripheral blood. Source of these receptors: a man between 65 and 79 years old with active or convalescent COVID-19.

This clone has only a few counts. V usage is TRBV29-1 and J usage is TRBJ1-1; D gene uncertain. The CDR3 runs 14 residues. Germline assignment: CDR1 SQVTM and CDR2 ANQGSEA. Trimming removed 2 bases at V and 5 bases at J, with 15 bases between. The CDR3 sequence: CSVESREGRTEAFF. The CDR3 nucleotides read TGCAGCGTTGAAAGCCGGGAAGGTAGGACTGAAGCTTTCTTT.

The J gene is TRBJ2-5, the V gene TRBV11-2; 8 bases line up with TRBD2. CDR1 is SGHAT, CDR2 FQNNGV, per germline. The V gene end was trimmed by 1 base and the J gene end by 9 bases; junction bases not matched to a gene: 4. CDR3 size: 13 residues. The CDR3 coding sequence is TGTGCCAGCAGCTTAGGGCTAGCGGGCCCCCAGTACTTC. It encodes CASSLGLAGPQYF. The entire variable domain, with the rest obtained from reference TRBV11-2 and TRBJ2-5, is as follows: EAGVAQSPRYKIIEKRQSVAFWCNPISGHATLYWYQQILGQGPKLLIQFQNNGVVDDSQLPKDRFSAERLKGVDSTLKIQPAKLEDSAVYLCASSLGLAGPQYFGPGTRLLVL.

V and J are TRBV18 and TRBJ1-3; D is uncertain. The CDR3 extends over 15 amino acids. With 0 bases removed from V and 3 bases from J, the gap between germline ends came to 9 bases. Germline V gives CDR1 KGHSH, CDR2 LQKENI. Written as DNA, the CDR3 is TGTGCCAGCTCACCACCGGGAGAATTTGGAAACACCATATATTTT. Residues: CASSPPGEFGNTIYF. The whole variable domain, remainder taken from reference TRBV18 and TRBJ1-3, is NAGVMQNPRHLVRRRGQEARLRCSPMKGHSHVYWYRQLPEEGLKFMVYLQKENIIDESGMPKERFSAEFPKEGPSILRIQQVVRGDSAAYFCASSPPGEFGNTIYFGEGSWLTVV.

This chain joins TRBV30 and TRBJ1-5, with unresolved D. The CDR3 extends over 13 amino acids. Trimming stripped 0 bases from V and 3 bases from J, with 6 bases between. Germline-derived CDR1 and CDR2 are GTSNPN and SVGIG (reference sequence). Written as DNA, the CDR3 is TGTGCCTGGAGTGTACGGGTCAATCAGCCCCAGCATTTT. This gives the protein CAWSVRVNQPQHF. Full variable domain (remainder filled in from reference TRBV30 and TRBJ1-5): SQTIHQWPATLVQPVGSPLSLECTVEGTSNPNLYWYRQAAGRGLQLLFYSVGIGQISSEVPQNLSASRPQDRQFILSSKKLLLSDSGFYLCAWSVRVNQPQHFGDGTRLSIL.

V usage is TRBV5-1 and J usage is TRBJ2-2, with D possibly matching TRBD2 (6 bases). This CDR3 spans 16 amino acids. With 0 bases removed from V and 4 bases from J, the gap between germline ends came to 13 bases. Germline V gene lookup returns CDR1 SGHRS and CDR2 YFSETQ. CDR3 region: CASSLDGSGVTGELFF. The CDR3 bases are TGCGCCAGCAGCTTGGACGGGAGTGGTGTCACCGGGGAGCTGTTTTTT.

V and J are TRBV6-5 and TRBJ2-7, with D maybe TRBD1 (6 bases). V was trimmed by 6 bases and J by 2 bases, leaving 11 bases between them. Germline V gene lookup returns CDR1 MNHEY and CDR2 SVGAGI. The CDR3 spans 13 residues. CDR3 sequence reads: CASSQGTPYEQYF. The DNA for the CDR3 is TGTGCCAGCAGCCAGGGGACCCCCTACGAGCAGTACTTC.

This clone came up a few times. V and J are TRBV12-5 and TRBJ1-2; 9 nucleotides agree with TRBD1. CDR3 length: 14 amino acids. Germline CDR1 and CDR2: LGHNT and FRNRAP. Unmatched junction bases numbered 4, after V lost 3 bases and J lost 5 bases. In DNA, the CDR3 is TGTGCTAGTGGTTTTACAGGGGGCCGTTATGGCTACACCTTC. Amino acids: CASGFTGGRYGYTF.

The V gene is TRBV4-3, the J gene TRBJ2-7; 8 bases line up with TRBD1. The CDR3 spans 16 residues. CDR1 LGHNA and CDR2 YSLEER come from the germline V gene. Germline trimming cut 1 base from V and 7 bases from J; bases unmatched to any gene: 12. CDR3 nucleotide sequence: TGCGCCAGCAGCCAAGCGGGTGGACAGGGTTTTGGGGAGCAGTACTTC. It codes for CASSQAGGQGFGEQYF.

V and J are TRBV7-9 and TRBJ1-2, with D maybe TRBD1 (5 bases). Germline V gene sequence: CDR1 SEHNR, CDR2 FQNEAQ (reference sequence). V lost 7 bases to trimming and J lost 8 bases, with 17 bases between them. The length of the CDR3 is 13 residues. The CDR3 protein is CASMPQGVEGYTF. In nucleotides, the CDR3 is TGTGCCAGCATGCCTCAAGGGGTGGAGGGCTACACCTTC.

This clone was counted a few times. The rearrangement links TRBV4-3 to TRBJ2-5, with D possibly being TRBD1 (6 bases). V lost 3 bases and J 5 bases, leaving 10 bases between the germline ends. The CDR3 loop spans 13 amino acids. CDR1 and CDR2 (germline): LGHNA, YSLEER. The DNA for the CDR3 is TGCGCCAGCAGCCAGGCTACAGGGGAGACCCAGTACTTC. Its translation is CASSQATGETQYF.

In this sample, this clone turned up many times. The genes are TRBV20-1 and TRBJ2-7; TRBD1 aligns across 8 bases. The CDR3 is made up of 14 amino acids. Germline CDR1 DFQATT, CDR2 SNEGSKA (reference sequence). J gave up 2 bases and V 3 bases, and 6 bases lay outside the gene matches. CDR3 amino acids: CSASPTGETYEQYF. The CDR3 DNA is TGCAGTGCTAGTCCGACAGGGGAAACCTACGAGCAGTACTTC.

The chain links TRBV6-5 to TRBJ2-1; 8 nucleotides align to TRBD2. This CDR3 has 14 residues. V was pared by 4 bases and J by 8 bases, with 7 bases of the junction left unmatched. Germline CDR1 is MNHEY and CDR2 is SVGAGI. The CDR3 coding sequence is TGTGCCAGCAGTTCGATCGGGGGGGAGGATGAGCAGTTCTTC. Protein product: CASSSIGGEDEQFF.

V is TRBV6-5 and J is TRBJ1-6; D is unclear. The germline V gene encodes CDR1 MNHEY and CDR2 SVGAGI. This CDR3 has 13 residues. Trimming stripped 5 bases from V and 5 bases from J, with 7 bases between. The CDR3 loop is CASSTSHNSPLHF. The CDR3 nucleotides are TGTGCCAGCAGTACCAGTCATAATTCACCCCTCCACTTT.

This clone was detected only a few times. The gene calls are TRBV19 and TRBJ1-4, with TRBD1 identical over 7 bases. The V segment lost 5 bases and the J segment 0 bases; nucleotides outside the gene matches: 3. The CDR3 is 15 residues long. Germline CDR1 and CDR2: LNHDA and SQIVND (reference sequence). This CDR3 is CASSPGTATNEKLFF. In nucleotides, the CDR3 is TGTGCCAGTAGTCCCGGGACAGCAACTAATGAAAAACTGTTTTTT.

The CDR3 reads CASSTGSALGYTF. DNA for the CDR3: TGCGCCAGCAGCACGGGGTCAGCCCTTGGCTACACCTTC. V and J are TRBV5-1 and TRBJ1-2; no clear D gene. CDR1 and CDR2 (germline): SGHRS, YFSETQ. The CDR3 is 13 residues long. V lost 4 bases, J lost 7 bases, and 14 bases lay in between.

V usage is TRBV11-2 and J usage is TRBJ1-2; the D is unclear. Deletions cut 0 bases from V and 1 base from J, with 6 bases between. CDR3 size: 14 residues. CDR1 is SGHAT and CDR2 is FQNNGV in the germline V gene. The CDR3 DNA follows: TGTGCCAGCAGCTTAGAAGAGTTTAACTATGGCTACACCTTC. This translates into CASSLEEFNYGYTF.

The chain carries TRBV7-9 and TRBJ1-4; the D gene is possibly TRBD1 (6 bases). Germline V gives CDR1 SEHNR, CDR2 FQNEAQ (reference sequence). Trimming took 5 bases from V and 0 from J, leaving 16 bases between them. The CDR3 has 17 residues. Here the CDR3 DNA reads TGTGCCAGCAGCGCGTACAGGGCTGCAGCAACTAATGAAAAACTGTTTTTT. Residues: CASSAYRAAATNEKLFF. The variable domain in full, with the rest retrieved from reference TRBV7-9 and TRBJ1-4, is DTGVSQNPRHKITKRGQNVTFRCDPISEHNRLYWYRQTLGQGPEFLTYFQNEAQLEKSRLLSDRFSAERPKGSFSTLEIQRTEQGDSAMYLCASSAYRAAATNEKLFFGSGTQLSVL.

Here the CDR3 DNA reads TGTGCCAGCACCTCCACAGGGGTGGGGGAGCAGTACTTC. It specifies CASTSTGVGEQYF. V gene TRBV7-9 combines with J gene TRBJ2-7; 7 positions agree with TRBD1. This CDR3 is 13 amino acids long. Germline V CDR1 and CDR2: SEHNR, FQNEAQ (reference sequence). The J segment lost 7 bases and the V segment lost 7 bases, leaving 10 bases of the junction unmatched. Using reference TRBV7-9 and TRBJ2-7 for the parts outside the CDR3, the full variable domain is DTGVSQNPRHKITKRGQNVTFRCDPISEHNRLYWYRQTLGQGPEFLTYFQNEAQLEKSRLLSDRFSAERPKGSFSTLEIQRTEQGDSAMYLCASTSTGVGEQYFGPGTRLTVT.

This sequence joins TRBV3-1 (or the pseudogene TRBV3-2) and TRBJ1-6; D remains ambiguous. Trimming left V 8 bases short and J 9 bases short, with 14 bases between. In germline, CDR1 is LGHDT, CDR2 YNNKEL (reference sequence). This CDR3 spans 13 amino acids. DNA for the CDR3: TGTGCCAGCGCAAGGGCAGGAGGTTCACCCCTCCACTTT. Protein product: CASARAGGSPLHF.

J is TRBJ2-7 and V is TRBV5-1, with a weak D call TRBD2 (5 bases). Germline values: CDR1 SGHRS, CDR2 YFSETQ. This CDR3 has 13 residues. With 2 bases removed from V and 6 bases from J, the gap between germline ends came to 12 bases. The CDR3 DNA is TGCGCCAGCAGCTTCGACATTGCGGGCGAGCAGTACTTC. It is translated as CASSFDIAGEQYF. Looking up the rest from reference TRBV5-1 and TRBJ2-7 gives the full variable domain: KAGVTQTPRYLIKTRGQQVTLSCSPISGHRSVSWYQQTPGQGLQFLFEYFSETQRNKGNFPGRFSGRQFSNSRSEMNVSTLELGDSALYLCASSFDIAGEQYFGPGTRLTVT.